Listed here are 23 T cell receptor beta chains from one sample, sequenced in a study of CD8 T cells in Susac syndrome. Reverse transcription of roughly 0.5 to 1 ug RNA was carried out with random hexamers. TCRdb called the immunoSEQ multiplex PCR reads again in MiXCR, with one record for every CDR3 protein. The sample lists 300,000 or so distinct CDR3 sequences; about 90% were seen once. The sample consisted of CD4+ T cells from PBMCs. These receptors all stem from a human donor with multiple sclerosis.

The chain has TRBV6-2 or TRBV6-3 and TRBJ2-1; tentative D call: TRBD1 (6 bases). Germline CDR1 MNHEY, CDR2 SVGEGT. V shed 7 bases and J shed 0 bases, with 10 bases lying between them. This CDR3 comprises 14 residues. CDR3 sequence: CASIPRGSYNEQFF. CDR3 DNA sequence: TGTGCCAGCATTCCCAGGGGCTCCTACAATGAGCAGTTCTTC.

The chain has TRBV30 and TRBJ1-1; a weak D match, TRBD1 (5 bases). Germline V CDR1 and CDR2: GTSNPN, SVGIG (reference sequence). V was pared by 0 bases and J by 7 bases, with 12 bases between. This CDR3 region has 13 residues. The CDR3 nucleotides read TGTGCCTGGAGTGTATTGGGACCGGGTGAAGCTTTCTTT. Residues: CAWSVLGPGEAFF.

This clonotype was seen a single time. This chain uses TRBV20-1 with TRBJ2-7; 7 bases align to TRBD2. The germline gives CDR1 DFQATT, CDR2 SNEGSKA (reference sequence). J lost 0 bases, V lost 6 bases, and 11 bases had no gene match. There are 15 residues in the CDR3. CDR3 nucleotides: TGCAGTGCCAGCCTAGCGGCCCCCTCCTCCTACGAGCAGTACTTC. The encoded protein is CSASLAAPSSYEQYF.

V is TRBV6-2 or TRBV6-3 and J is TRBJ2-2; 7 bases are shared with TRBD2. From germline, CDR1 is MNHEY and CDR2 SVGEGT. The V and J ends lost 7 bases and 3 bases, in that order; junction bases with no gene match: 11. CDR3 length: 16 amino acids. The CDR3 protein is CASKRASGLHTGELFF. CDR3 DNA: TGTGCCAGCAAGAGGGCTAGCGGCCTCCACACCGGGGAGCTGTTTTTT.

This clonotype was counted a single time. CDR3 region: CASSPPGTEYSNQPQHF. CDR3 DNA: TGTGCCAGCAGCCCCCCCGGCACGGAATATAGCAATCAGCCCCAGCATTTT. The rearrangement uses TRBV7-3 and TRBJ1-5, with unresolved D. The CDR3 sequence is 17 residues long. Germline CDR1 SGHTA, CDR2 FQGTGA. Trimming shortened V by 5 bases and J by 0 bases, and 17 bases separated the two germline ends.

The chain has TRBV12-3 or TRBV12-4 and TRBJ1-5; D gene uncertain. V was shortened by 6 bases and J by 5 bases, with 20 bases between the two germline ends. CDR3 size: 16 residues. CDR3 sequence reads: CASSLWVRAKHQPQHF. In nucleotides, the CDR3 is TGTGCCAGCAGCCTCTGGGTTAGAGCTAAACATCAGCCCCAGCATTTT.

The chain uses TRBV4-2 and TRBJ2-5, with 10 bases lining up with TRBD2. The CDR3 consists of 19 residues. In germline, CDR1 is LGHNA, CDR2 YNFKEQ. V was pared by 4 bases and J by 2 bases, with 16 bases of the junction left unmatched. CDR3 amino acids: CASSPGPAGGRRGQETQYF. The DNA for the CDR3 is TGTGCCAGCAGCCCCGGGCCAGCGGGGGGGCGAAGGGGTCAAGAGACCCAGTACTTC.

J is TRBJ2-7 and V is TRBV29-1; no reliable D call. Per the germline V gene, CDR1 is SQVTM and CDR2 is ANQGSEA. V lost 1 base and J 1 base, leaving 8 bases between the germline ends. The CDR3 extends over 13 amino acids. The CDR3 is CSVEVTGSYEQYF. In nucleotides, the CDR3 is TGCAGCGTTGAAGTTACGGGTTCCTACGAGCAGTACTTC.

This clonotype was found once. The chain has TRBV29-1 and TRBJ1-2; D is possibly TRBD1 (5 bases). This CDR3 is built from 12 residues. From germline, CDR1 is SQVTM and CDR2 ANQGSEA. V lost 3 bases and J lost 2, with 7 bases in between. The CDR3 sequence: CSVDGGNYGYTF. CDR3 nucleotides: TGCAGCGTTGACGGGGGGAACTATGGCTACACCTTC.

The chain links TRBV20-1 to TRBJ1-1; 10 bases line up with TRBD1. J was trimmed by 3 bases and V by 6 bases; bases with no gene match: 13. Germline values: CDR1 DFQATT, CDR2 SNEGSKA (reference sequence). This CDR3 has 16 amino acids. In nucleotides, the CDR3 is TGCAGTGCATCGCCGGAGGGACAGGGGAGGCACACTGAAGCTTTCTTT. Encoded protein: CSASPEGQGRHTEAFF.

This chain uses TRBV7-2 with TRBJ2-1, with D perhaps matching TRBD1 (7 bases). The length of the CDR3 is 15 residues. V lost 2 bases and J 6 bases, leaving 14 bases between the germline ends. Germline V CDR1 and CDR2: SGHTA, FQGNSA. In nucleotides, the CDR3 is TGTGCCAGCAGCTTATGGGGGGCAGGGGGCAATGAGCAGTTCTTC. Its protein product is CASSLWGAGGNEQFF.

The CDR3 DNA is TGTGCCAGCAGCTTATTAGTTAGCACAGATACGCAGTATTTT. Its translation: CASSLLVSTDTQYF. The chain joins TRBV7-6 to TRBJ2-3, with D hard to call. There are 14 residues in the CDR3. V was shortened by 2 bases and J by 0 bases, with 6 bases between the two germline ends. CDR1 and CDR2 from the germline V gene are SGHVS and FNYEAQ.

The chain combines TRBV3-1 with TRBJ2-2; tentative D call: TRBD2 (5 bases). The CDR3 contains 13 residues. With 4 bases removed from V and 7 bases from J, the gap between germline ends came to 10 bases. Germline CDR1 is LGHDT and CDR2 is YNNKEL (reference sequence). CDR3: CASSLVARGELFF. As DNA, the CDR3 is TGTGCCAGCAGCCTTGTAGCGCGCGGGGAGCTGTTTTTT.

The rearrangement links TRBV5-4 to TRBJ2-3, with D perhaps TRBD2 (5 bases). With 4 bases removed from V and 2 bases from J, the gap between germline ends came to 11 bases. This CDR3 is built from 14 residues. Germline loops: CDR1 SGHNT, CDR2 YYREEE (reference sequence). CDR3 loop: CASSMGRLTDTQYF. DNA of the CDR3: TGTGCCAGCAGCATGGGGAGACTCACAGATACGCAGTATTTT.

V usage is TRBV6-1 and J usage is TRBJ2-7; 7 bases line up with TRBD1. V was pared by 7 bases and J by 0 bases, with 12 bases of the junction left unmatched. The CDR3 is 16 amino acids. From germline, CDR1 is MNHNS and CDR2 SASEGT. CDR3 residues: CASTDTLKGASYEQYF. In nucleotides, the CDR3 is TGTGCCAGCACCGATACCCTCAAGGGGGCCTCCTACGAGCAGTACTTC.

The chain links TRBV6-2 or TRBV6-3 to TRBJ2-7, with 10 bases lining up with TRBD2. The CDR3 is 15 residues long. With V trimmed by 6 bases and J by 3 bases, 8 bases remained unmatched. CDR1 and CDR2 (germline): MNHEY, SVGEGT. Written as DNA, the CDR3 is TGTGCCAGCAGATACGGACTAGCGGTAAGCTACGAGCAGTACTTC. Residues: CASRYGLAVSYEQYF.

The rearrangement links TRBV30 to TRBJ2-4, with a tentative D call TRBD2 (5 bases). Germline V gene data show CDR1 as GTSNPN and CDR2 as SVGIG (reference sequence). The V and J ends lost 5 bases and 6 bases respectively, with 11 bases between them. The CDR3 sequence is 12 residues long. The CDR3 spells CAWGLGGNIQYF. DNA for the CDR3: TGTGCCTGGGGGCTTGGAGGAAACATTCAGTACTTC.

The chain carries TRBV6-2 or TRBV6-3 and TRBJ2-2; D is unclear. CDR3 length equals 13 residues. Trimming removed 6 bases at V and 5 bases at J, with 10 bases between. Germline CDR1 MNHEY, CDR2 SVGEGT. The CDR3 reads CASRGSATGELFF. In nucleotides, the CDR3 is TGTGCCAGCAGGGGGTCAGCAACCGGGGAGCTGTTTTTT.

This chain joins TRBV6-5 and TRBJ1-1; possibly TRBD1 for D (5 bases). CDR3 length: 14 amino acids. CDR1 is MNHEY, CDR2 SVGAGI, per germline. V gave up 2 bases and J gave up 4 bases, with 11 bases separating them. The CDR3 nucleotides read TGTGCCAGCAGTTACGGGACTCCGTCCACTGAAGCTTTCTTT. This gives the protein CASSYGTPSTEAFF.

The J gene is TRBJ2-3, the V gene TRBV6-2 or TRBV6-3; 9 nucleotides align to TRBD2. The CDR3 spans 16 residues. Germline V gene lookup returns CDR1 MNHEY and CDR2 SVGEGT. Unmatched junction bases numbered 10, after V lost 4 bases and J lost 5 bases. Written as DNA, the CDR3 is TGTGCCAGCAGTTCACCAAGGACTAGCGAAGGAGATACGCAGTATTTT. This encodes CASSSPRTSEGDTQYF.

This chain connects TRBV3-1 to TRBJ2-7; 8 positions match TRBD2. V shed 8 bases and J 4 bases; nucleotides not matched to a gene: 13. The CDR3 contains 15 residues. Per germline, CDR1 LGHDT and CDR2 YNNKEL (reference sequence). The CDR3 sequence: CASQPGGPFIYEQYF. The CDR3 coding sequence is TGTGCCAGCCAACCGGGGGGGCCGTTTATTTACGAGCAGTACTTC.

The chain carries TRBV6-2 or TRBV6-3 and TRBJ2-1, with unresolved D. This CDR3 region has 13 residues. Trimming shortened V by 7 bases and J by 5 bases, and 12 bases separated the two germline ends. Per the germline V gene, CDR1 is MNHEY and CDR2 is SVGEGT. This chain's CDR3 is CASTAEPDNEQFF. The CDR3 nucleotides are TGTGCCAGCACGGCGGAGCCGGACAATGAGCAGTTCTTC.

The chain is built from TRBV20-1 and TRBJ2-1, with D unclear. This CDR3 is built from 15 residues. V lost 0 bases, J lost 6 bases, and 15 bases lay in between. Germline V gene sequence: CDR1 DFQATT, CDR2 SNEGSKA (reference sequence). The DNA of the CDR3 is TGCAGTGCTAGAGATCAACGTAGTCCCGTCAATGAGCAGTTCTTC. It is translated as CSARDQRSPVNEQFF.